This entry features one T cell receptor beta chain sequence. Per germline, CDR1 SGHAT and CDR2 FQNNGV. V was clipped by 5 bases and J by 0 bases, with 10 bases between them. The CDR3 is 14 amino acids. Generated by immunoSEQ multiplex PCR, the TCRdb table keeps only in-frame clones and is missing some. Here the sample spans roughly 140,000 clones, approximately 84% being singletons. These data originate in a study of blood T cell repertoires in COVID-19. The TCR comes from a woman aged 55 to 70 with acute or convalescent COVID-19. The sequenced sample was peripheral blood. This chain links TRBV11-2 with TRBJ1-1; D is ambiguous. The CDR3 loop reads CASSMRVVNTEAFF. In nucleotides, the CDR3 is TGTGCCAGCAGCATGAGGGTGGTGAACACTGAAGCTTTCTTT.